The 24 T cell receptor beta chains given below trace back to one sample, sequenced in a study of cytomegalovirus exposure and HLA in healthy donors. Primers for the PCR totalled 60 Vbeta and 13 Jbeta. The method was immunoSEQ multiplex PCR; TCRdb's version includes in-frame clones alone and lacks a portion of them. The table includes some 150,000 clones, just under 90% detected once. Source material: PBMCs. The source is a woman in her thirties in good health and CMV-seronegative.

This chain connects TRBV15 to TRBJ2-7; maybe TRBD2 (6 bases). The CDR3 has 13 residues. V was shortened by 1 base and J by 7 bases, with 11 bases between the two germline ends. Germline V lookup: CDR1 LNHNV, CDR2 YYDKDF (reference sequence). CDR3 loop: CATSRVGGDEQYF. The CDR3 DNA reads as TGTGCCACCAGCAGAGTGGGCGGGGATGAGCAGTACTTC.

CDR3 amino acids: CATSSVNLWETGETQYF. DNA of the CDR3: TGTGCCACCAGCAGCGTTAATTTGTGGGAGACGGGGGAGACCCAGTACTTC. The chain is built from TRBV15 and TRBJ2-5; a weak D match, TRBD2 (5 bases). CDR3 length: 17 amino acids. CDR1 is LNHNV and CDR2 is YYDKDF in the germline V gene (reference sequence). V was clipped by 3 bases and J by 5 bases, with 22 bases between them.

The chain employs TRBV29-1 and TRBJ1-1, with 8 bases lining up with TRBD1. The junction had 15 bases not matched to a gene; V was cut back by 5 bases and J by 10 bases. The CDR3 loop spans 14 amino acids. CDR1 is SQVTM and CDR2 is ANQGSEA in the germline V gene. CDR3 sequence reads: CSVHNRQGARPAFF. The CDR3 coding sequence is TGCAGCGTTCACAATCGGCAGGGGGCGCGACCAGCTTTCTTT.

This clone was detected only once. This chain uses TRBV13 with TRBJ1-1; maybe TRBD1 (5 bases). Looked up from germline, CDR1 is PRHDT and CDR2 is FYEKMQ (reference sequence). The V end lost 6 bases, the J end lost 1 base, and 18 bases lay between the germline ends. CDR3 length: 16 amino acids. DNA of the CDR3: TGTGCCAGCAGGTCCCTCGACAGAATAACGAACACTGAAGCTTTCTTT. It is translated as CASRSLDRITNTEAFF. Complete variable domain (other parts from reference TRBV13 and TRBJ1-1): AAGVIQSPRHLIKEKRETATLKCYPIPRHDTVYWYQQGPGQDPQFLISFYEKMQSDKGSIPDRFSAQQFSDYHSELNMSSLELGDSALYFCASRSLDRITNTEAFFGQGTRLTVV.

This clone was recorded a few times. The V gene is TRBV19, the J gene TRBJ1-4, with D uncertain. This CDR3 is 18 amino acids long. Germline V gives CDR1 LNHDA, CDR2 SQIVND (reference sequence). V was cut by 3 bases and J by 0 bases, with 17 bases left in between. The chain's CDR3 is CASSIGFLQSATNEKLFF. CDR3 nucleotide sequence: TGTGCCAGTAGTATCGGTTTTTTACAGAGTGCAACTAATGAAAAACTGTTTTTT. Together with reference TRBV19 and TRBJ1-4, the CDR3 gives the full variable domain: DGGITQSPKYLFRKEGQNVTLSCEQNLNHDAMYWYRQDPGQGLRLIYYSQIVNDFQKGDIAEGYSVSREKKESFPLTVTSAQKNPTAFYLCASSIGFLQSATNEKLFFGSGTQLSVL.

This chain connects TRBV6-1 to TRBJ2-3; no firm D call. V shed 5 bases and J shed 1 base, with 10 bases lying between them. The CDR3 runs 14 residues. The germline gives CDR1 MNHNS, CDR2 SASEGT. CDR3 DNA sequence: TGTGCCAGCAGTATCAGCGAGGGCACAGATACGCAGTATTTT. It codes for CASSISEGTDTQYF.

Only a few counts were recorded for this clone. The V call is TRBV10-2, the J call TRBJ2-7, with TRBD2 as a possible D gene (6 bases). The germline V and J ends were trimmed by 7 bases and 0 bases, with 10 bases remaining between them. This CDR3 is built from 13 residues. CDR1 is WSHSY, CDR2 SAAADI, per germline. In DNA form, the CDR3 reads TGCGCCAGCAAATCGGGACTCTCCTACGAGCAGTACTTC. Amino acids: CASKSGLSYEQYF.

This clone occurred a few times. The V gene is TRBV6-5, the J gene TRBJ1-1; 10 bases agree with TRBD1. With 4 bases clipped from V and 10 bases from J, the junction kept 12 bases outside the gene matches. Germline lookup yields CDR1 MNHEY and CDR2 SVGAGI. This CDR3 has 15 residues. Here the CDR3 reads CASSSTGTGVRRAFF. DNA of the CDR3: TGTGCCAGCAGTTCGACCGGGACAGGGGTTAGGCGAGCTTTCTTT.

In its sample, this clone was seen a few times. V is TRBV27 and J is TRBJ2-7; tentative D call: TRBD2 (5 bases). This CDR3 contains 15 residues. The V end lost 4 bases, the J end lost 2 bases, and 15 bases lay between the germline ends. The germline gives CDR1 MNHEY, CDR2 SMNVEV (reference sequence). CDR3 DNA: TGTGCCAGCAGTTCCATTGTCGGGAATACCTACGAGCAGTACTTC. Protein product: CASSSIVGNTYEQYF.

The chain joins TRBV13 to TRBJ2-1; D perhaps matches TRBD1 (5 bases). This CDR3 has 15 amino acids. V dropped 2 bases and J dropped 1 base, with 9 bases sitting between them. CDR1 and CDR2 from the germline V gene are PRHDT and FYEKMQ (reference sequence). The CDR3 protein is CASSLNPGSYNEQFF. The CDR3 nucleotides read TGTGCCAGCAGCTTAAACCCAGGGTCCTACAATGAGCAGTTCTTC.

The chain joins TRBV7-9 to TRBJ2-3, with 9 bases aligning to TRBD2. This CDR3 has 16 amino acids. With V trimmed by 0 bases and J by 4 bases, 5 bases remained unmatched. Germline V gives CDR1 SEHNR, CDR2 FQNEAQ (reference sequence). CDR3: CASSLAGAGGADTQYF. In nucleotides, the CDR3 is TGTGCCAGCAGCTTAGCGGGGGCGGGAGGGGCAGATACGCAGTATTTT. Full variable domain (rest looked up from reference TRBV7-9 and TRBJ2-3): DTGVSQNPRHKITKRGQNVTFRCDPISEHNRLYWYRQTLGQGPEFLTYFQNEAQLEKSRLLSDRFSAERPKGSFSTLEIQRTEQGDSAMYLCASSLAGAGGADTQYFGPGTRLTVL.

CDR3 loop: CASSRDRIPTEAFF. In DNA form, the CDR3 reads TGTGCCAGCAGCCGTGACAGAATCCCCACTGAAGCTTTCTTT. The chain carries TRBV11-2 and TRBJ1-1, with D possibly TRBD1 on 5 matching bases. CDR1 is SGHAT, CDR2 FQNNGV, per germline. V lost 5 bases and J 4 bases, leaving 14 bases between the germline ends. CDR3 length equals 14 residues.

The gene calls are TRBV18 and TRBJ1-2; the D is unclear. Deletions cut 4 bases from V and 7 bases from J, with 16 bases between. The CDR3 extends over 14 amino acids. Germline V gene sequence: CDR1 KGHSH, CDR2 LQKENI. The CDR3 protein is CASSLSPERPGYTF. The CDR3 coding sequence is TGTGCCAGCTCACTCTCGCCCGAGAGGCCTGGCTACACCTTC.

A single count supports this clone. This chain links TRBV28 with TRBJ1-2; D is possibly TRBD1 (6 bases). The CDR3 totals 13 residues. The germline V gene encodes CDR1 MDHEN and CDR2 SYDVKM. V shed 6 bases and J shed 7 bases, with 15 bases lying between them. The CDR3 region is CASRGQGPFGYTF. As DNA, the CDR3 is TGTGCCAGCAGAGGCCAGGGGCCATTTGGCTACACCTTC.

This sequence joins TRBV5-1 and TRBJ1-2; no reliable D call. The CDR3 has 14 amino acids. The V end lost 0 bases, the J end lost 5 bases, and 11 bases lay between the germline ends. Germline CDR1 SGHRS, CDR2 YFSETQ. CDR3 region: CASSLDSPFYGYTF. Here the CDR3 DNA reads TGCGCCAGCAGCTTGGATAGTCCATTTTATGGCTACACCTTC.

The chain links TRBV6-1 to TRBJ2-5; a possible D gene is TRBD1 (6 bases). The J call could be wrong; TRBJ2-7 is a better fit for the DNA end. The CDR3 has 15 residues. Germline values: CDR1 MNHNS, CDR2 SASEGT. The CDR3 DNA follows: TGTGCCAGCAGTGAAGGGGCAGGGGTGTTCTACGAGCAGTACTTC. It is translated as CASSEGAGVFYEQYF.

This clone has a handful of counts. J is TRBJ1-4 and V is TRBV28; 9 nucleotides align to TRBD1. CDR1 is MDHEN and CDR2 is SYDVKM in the germline V gene. V gave up 5 bases and J gave up 3 bases; unmatched junction bases: 7. This CDR3 contains 16 residues. The CDR3 sequence: CASSVDRGTANEKLFF. CDR3 bases: TGTGCCAGCAGTGTAGACAGGGGGACGGCTAATGAAAAACTGTTTTTT.

The rearrangement joins TRBV9 to TRBJ2-1, with 9 nucleotides matching TRBD2. CDR1 is SGDLS, CDR2 YYNGEE, per germline. The V segment lost 4 bases and the J segment 5 bases; nucleotides outside the gene matches: 10. The CDR3 has 16 amino acids. CDR3 DNA sequence: TGTGCCAGCAGCCCGAGGGCGACTAGCGGAAACAATGAGCAGTTCTTC. It yields the protein CASSPRATSGNNEQFF.

The chain employs TRBV5-5 and TRBJ2-7; no definite D call. Between the trimmed V and J ends, which lost 4 bases and 7 bases, there was a span of 9 bases. Looked up from germline, CDR1 is SGHKS and CDR2 is YYEKEE (reference sequence). This CDR3 spans 11 amino acids. In DNA form, the CDR3 reads TGTGCCAGCAGCCTTTACAGAGAGCAGTACTTC. Protein sequence: CASSLYREQYF. The complete variable domain, with remaining parts taken from reference TRBV5-5 and TRBJ2-7, reads DAGVTQSPTHLIKTRGQQVTLRCSPISGHKSVSWYQQVLGQGPQFIFQYYEKEERGRGNFPDRFSARQFPNYSSELNVNALLLGDSALYLCASSLYREQYFGPGTRLTVT.

The table lists this clone with a count of one. The rearrangement uses TRBV7-9 and TRBJ2-7; tentative D call: TRBD1 (5 bases). CDR1 and CDR2 (germline): SEHNR, FQNEAQ (reference sequence). V lost 5 bases and J 3 bases, leaving 14 bases between the germline ends. The CDR3 is made up of 14 amino acids. DNA for the CDR3: TGTGCCAGCAGCACCGACAGCGCCAACTACGAGCAGTACTTC. It yields the protein CASSTDSANYEQYF.

The chain combines TRBV4-1 with TRBJ2-7; 7 bases are a match to TRBD1. Germline values: CDR1 MGHRA, CDR2 YSYEKL. After removal of 0 bases from V and 0 bases from J, the junction contained 2 bases not matched to a gene. This CDR3 spans 15 amino acids. This chain's CDR3 is CASSQEHRGSYEQYF. The CDR3, as DNA: TGCGCCAGCAGCCAAGAGCACAGGGGCTCCTACGAGCAGTACTTC.

This chain uses TRBV6-4 with TRBJ2-5; the D is unclear. The CDR3 has 15 residues. Germline loops: CDR1 MRHNA, CDR2 SNTAGT. The germline V and J ends were trimmed by 0 bases and 0 bases, with 8 bases remaining between them. This CDR3 is CASSDSKEYQETQYF. In DNA form, the CDR3 reads TGTGCCAGCAGTGACTCGAAAGAGTACCAAGAGACCCAGTACTTC.

Turning to this clone: This sample also contains other DNA sequences that code for the same CDR3. The CDR3 region has the DNA TGTGCCAGCAGCCAAGAGGCTAGCGGATACACCGGGGAGCTGTTTTTT. Its protein product is CASSQEASGYTGELFF. The rearrangement uses TRBV4-2 and TRBJ2-2; 7 bases agree with TRBD2. The CDR3 loop spans 16 amino acids. The ends lost 0 bases at V and 3 bases at J; junction bases unmatched: 4. CDR1 and CDR2 from the germline V gene are LGHNA and YNFKEQ.

The rearrangement links TRBV11-3 to TRBJ2-1; 9 positions match TRBD2. The V gene end was trimmed by 1 base and the J gene end by 7 bases; junction bases not matched to a gene: 8. The CDR3 has 16 residues. Germline assignment: CDR1 SGHNT and CDR2 YENEEA. The CDR3: CASSLAGTSHGNEQFF. For the CDR3, the DNA is TGTGCCAGCAGCTTAGCGGGGACTAGCCATGGGAATGAGCAGTTCTTC.